The 28 T cell receptor beta chains in this list originate from one sample, sequenced in a study of vaccination and CD4 T cells after COVID-19. The sample's treatment: roughly 10-day PBMC culture with coronavirus spike peptide pools or control peptides (ViraFEST assay). The Oncomine TCR Beta short-read assay was applied to DNA of cultured CD4+ T cells. TCRdb analysed the PCR reads with MiXCR anew, one entry per CDR3 protein. The sample shows 14,000 to 15,000 distinct CDR3 sequences, over 65% of them seen only once. These receptors' targets are unknown. The sequencing input was CD4+ T cells from blood, cultured in vitro. Every receptor here comes from a human donor who had recovered from COVID-19.

This clonotype has only one observation. The chain recombines TRBV2 with TRBJ2-7, with 10 bases that match TRBD2. This CDR3 has 13 residues. The germline CDR1 and CDR2 sequences are SNHLY and FYNNEI. Trimming cost V 6 bases and J 3 bases; bases outside gene matches: 2. CDR3: CASRRTSGYEQYF. Here the CDR3 DNA reads TGTGCCAGCAGAAGGACTAGCGGCTACGAGCAGTACTTC.

This clonotype was seen a single time. The V and J genes are TRBV7-3 and TRBJ2-4, with 10 bases fitting TRBD2. The V and J ends lost 5 bases and 9 bases, in that order; junction bases with no gene match: 4. CDR1 SGHTA and CDR2 FQGTGA come from the germline V gene. The CDR3 consists of 13 residues. CDR3 sequence reads: CASSVSSGGIQYF. CDR3 nucleotide sequence: TGTGCCAGCAGCGTATCTAGCGGGGGCATTCAGTACTTC.

The V gene is TRBV2, the J gene TRBJ2-3; a weak D match, TRBD1 (6 bases). This CDR3 region has 15 residues. The ends were cut back, 8 bases at V and 5 bases at J, with 20 bases in the middle. The V gene's germline CDR1 is SNHLY and CDR2 FYNNEI. The chain's CDR3 is CASYFRALRGDTQYF. CDR3 coding DNA: TGTGCCAGCTACTTCCGGGCCCTCAGGGGAGATACGCAGTATTTT.

In the case of this clonotype: The DNA is left out, because the CDR3 cannot be placed on it with certainty; the CDR3 is given as TCRdb lists it. The rearrangement joins TRBV7-5 to TRBJ1-1; the table calls TRBD1, which could not be checked here. TRBV7-5 is a recognized pseudogene. The length of the CDR3 is 16 amino acids, counting both ends. The CDR3 sequence is CISVPERTDPNTEAFF.

V and J are TRBV21-1 and TRBJ2-2; whether TRBD1, the table's D call, matches the DNA was not checked. TRBV21-1 is a documented pseudogene. CDR3 length: 16 amino acids. CDR3 DNA sequence: TGTGCCAGCACCAGACCGACAGGGTCGGGCACCGGGGAGCTGTTTTTT. Protein product: CASTRPTGSGTGELFF.

The chain recombines TRBV24-1 with TRBJ2-7, with TRBD2 matching over 9 bases. Germline loops: CDR1 KGHDR, CDR2 SFDVKD. The V and J ends lost 4 bases and 4 bases, in that order; junction bases with no gene match: 7. The CDR3 consists of 15 residues. The CDR3 region has the DNA TGTGCCACCAGTGACCCGCGGGAGGGGGCGTACGAGCAGTACTTC. It codes for CATSDPREGAYEQYF.

This clonotype appeared a few times. The J gene is TRBJ2-3, the V gene TRBV20-1, with a weak D call TRBD2 (6 bases). The CDR3 has 15 residues. V lost 6 bases to trimming and J lost 2 bases, with 18 bases between them. CDR1 is DFQATT and CDR2 is SNEGSKA in the germline V gene (reference sequence). The DNA for the CDR3 is TGCAGTGCCAAATTGATTGGGGGGAACACAGATACGCAGTATTTT. This codes for CSAKLIGGNTDTQYF.

The chain employs TRBV6-1 and TRBJ2-3; the D is unclear. Germline loops: CDR1 MNHNS, CDR2 SASEGT. V lost 9 bases to trimming and J lost 5 bases, with 15 bases between them. This CDR3 has 13 amino acids. The CDR3 nucleotides are TGTGCCAGTAAGGTCCGAGCGCTAGATACGCAGTATTTT. Its protein is CASKVRALDTQYF.

V usage is TRBV28 and J usage is TRBJ2-7; TRBD1 agrees at 9 bases. The CDR3 has 15 residues. Germline lookup yields CDR1 MDHEN and CDR2 SYDVKM. J gave up 5 bases and V 5 bases, and 10 bases lay outside the gene matches. CDR3 in DNA: TGTGCCAGCAGTCCCCGGGACAGGGCACACAACGAGCAGTACTTC. This gives the protein CASSPRDRAHNEQYF.

This clonotype has just one count. This chain joins TRBV14 and TRBJ2-2; either TRBD1 or TRBD2 may supply D (5 bases each). The CDR3 is made up of 15 amino acids. The ends were cut back, 3 bases at V and 3 bases at J, with 11 bases in the middle. CDR1 is SGHDN and CDR2 is FVKESK in the germline V gene. The CDR3 DNA follows: TGTGCCAGCAGCCAGCGAGGGGCGGACACCGGGGAGCTGTTTTTT. As protein: CASSQRGADTGELFF.

The chain has TRBV27 and TRBJ2-1, with 15 bases matching TRBD2. The germline CDR1 and CDR2 sequences are MNHEY and SMNVEV (reference sequence). This CDR3 has 16 amino acids. V dropped 5 bases and J dropped 8; count of bases not matched to a gene: 7. The CDR3 loop reads CASSQGLAGGLDEQFF. The CDR3 DNA reads as TGTGCCAGCAGTCAGGGACTAGCGGGAGGTCTTGATGAGCAGTTCTTC.

This chain links TRBV19 with TRBJ1-1, with D maybe TRBD1 (5 bases). Germline V gene data show CDR1 as LNHDA and CDR2 as SQIVND (reference sequence). V was trimmed by 3 bases and J by 8 bases, leaving 19 bases between them. The CDR3 is 15 amino acids. CDR3 nucleotides: TGTGCCAGTAGTATCTCGACAGTGTTTGAACGAGAAGCTTTCTTT. This gives the protein CASSISTVFEREAFF.

This clonotype came up a few times. The chain has TRBV6-1 and TRBJ1-2; 9 positions match TRBD1. The CDR3 length is 16 residues. Germline V gene lookup returns CDR1 MNHNS and CDR2 SASEGT. J gave up 5 bases and V 7 bases, and 14 bases lay outside the gene matches. CDR3 nucleotides: TGTGCCAGCACAGGCCTGGGACAGGGAGGATGGTATGGCTACACCTTC. Encoded protein: CASTGLGQGGWYGYTF.

This chain links TRBV21-1 with TRBJ1-5; TRBD1 is the table's D call and was not checked against the DNA. TRBV21-1 represents a pseudogene. The CDR3 is 16 amino acids. The CDR3 nucleotides are TGTGCCAGCAGAAACCTGGAAGGACAGTTCAATCAGCCCCAGCATTTT. Translated: CASRNLEGQFNQPQHF.

This chain joins TRBV7-9 and TRBJ1-2; perhaps TRBD1 as D (6 bases). V gave up 1 base and J gave up 4 bases, with 13 bases separating them. In germline, CDR1 is SEHNR, CDR2 FQNEAQ (reference sequence). This CDR3 is 15 amino acids long. CDR3 sequence reads: CASSLGTVSFYGYTF. For the CDR3, the DNA is TGTGCCAGCAGCTTAGGGACAGTCTCCTTCTATGGCTACACCTTC.

The chain couples TRBV19 to TRBJ1-1; possibly TRBD1 for D (5 bases). V shed 4 bases and J shed 4 bases, with 19 bases lying between them. Germline lookup yields CDR1 LNHDA and CDR2 SQIVND (reference sequence). The CDR3 has 16 amino acids. CDR3 loop: CASSNPGGVDGTEAFF. DNA for the CDR3: TGTGCCAGTAGTAACCCTGGGGGGGTCGATGGCACTGAAGCTTTCTTT.

J is TRBJ1-4 and V is TRBV7-2; 11 positions agree with TRBD1. V was pared by 4 bases and J by 8 bases, with 3 bases of the junction left unmatched. The CDR3 spans 14 residues. CDR1 is SGHTA, CDR2 FQGNSA, per germline. This CDR3 is CASSSDRGQEKLFF. Here the CDR3 DNA reads TGTGCCAGCAGCTCGGACAGGGGGCAGGAAAAACTGTTTTTT.

This rearrangement joins TRBV7-2 to TRBJ2-6; either TRBD1 or TRBD2 may supply D (5 bases each). The germline CDR1 and CDR2 sequences are SGHTA and FQGNSA. The CDR3 runs to 17 residues. Trimming removed 5 bases at V and 0 bases at J, with 14 bases between. CDR3 coding DNA: TGTGCCAGCAGCCCCTACGGGGCCTACTCTGGGGCCAACGTCCTGACTTTC. Its translation: CASSPYGAYSGANVLTF.

This rearrangement joins TRBV28 to TRBJ1-2; perhaps TRBD1 as D (6 bases). The germline V gene encodes CDR1 MDHEN and CDR2 SYDVKM. The V gene lost 2 bases and the J gene lost 5 bases, with 15 bases spanning the gap. The CDR3 is 15 residues long. The DNA for the CDR3 is TGTGCCAGCAGTTTAGGACAGATAGCCTCATATGGCTACACCTTC. Amino acids: CASSLGQIASYGYTF.

The chain is built from TRBV28 and TRBJ1-5; a possible D gene is TRBD1 (6 bases). This CDR3 is built from 15 residues. The germline gives CDR1 MDHEN, CDR2 SYDVKM. Trimming pared 2 bases from V and 7 bases from J, leaving 15 bases between. The CDR3 protein is CASSLSIGGRQPQHF. The DNA for the CDR3 is TGTGCCAGCAGTTTAAGTATCGGGGGCCGCCAGCCCCAGCATTTT. Full variable domain (outside the CDR3, taken from reference TRBV28 and TRBJ1-5): DVKVTQSSRYLVKRTGEKVFLECVQDMDHENMFWYRQDPGLGLRLIYFSYDVKMKEKGDIPEGYSVSREKKERFSLILESASTNQTSMYLCASSLSIGGRQPQHFGDGTRLSIL.

This clonotype was picked up a small number of times. This chain links TRBV6-1 with TRBJ1-1, with 11 nucleotides matching TRBD1. The germline gives CDR1 MNHNS, CDR2 SASEGT. The CDR3 is made up of 15 amino acids. V shed 7 bases and J 5 bases; nucleotides not matched to a gene: 9. The CDR3, as DNA: TGTGCCAGCAAAAAGGACAGGGGGCGAGTAACTGAAGCTTTCTTT. Protein product: CASKKDRGRVTEAFF.

The chain recombines TRBV7-2 with TRBJ2-7; a weak D match, TRBD1 (6 bases). This CDR3 has 17 residues. Trimming pared 5 bases from V and 2 bases from J, leaving 22 bases between. Per germline, CDR1 SGHTA and CDR2 FQGNSA. The CDR3 coding sequence is TGTGCCAGCAGCAAAGGTCCCCGGGACACCAAGACCTACGAGCAGTACTTC. It translates to CASSKGPRDTKTYEQYF.

The chain couples TRBV7-9 to TRBJ1-2, with D maybe TRBD1 (5 bases). V was clipped by 4 bases and J by 7 bases, with 16 bases between them. The CDR3 is 14 residues long. Germline CDR1 reads SEHNR; CDR2 reads FQNEAQ (reference sequence). In nucleotides, the CDR3 is TGTGCCAGCAGCTGGGAGGGGATAGGACTTGGCTACACCTTC. It is translated as CASSWEGIGLGYTF.

This chain links TRBV7-2 with TRBJ2-7; D may match TRBD1 or TRBD2 (7 bases each). Per germline, CDR1 SGHTA and CDR2 FQGNSA. Trimming left V 1 base short and J 7 bases short, with 14 bases between. This CDR3 is built from 14 residues. The CDR3 loop reads CASSLDRGGREQYF. CDR3 coding DNA: TGTGCCAGCAGCTTAGACAGGGGAGGGCGAGAGCAGTACTTC.

This sequence joins TRBV7-8 and TRBJ2-3; D is perhaps TRBD1 (6 bases). CDR1 and CDR2 (germline): SGHVS, FQNEAQ. Trimming left V 0 bases short and J 5 bases short, with 15 bases between. The CDR3 runs to 16 residues. Here the CDR3 reads CASSLARTALEDTQYF. CDR3 DNA sequence: TGTGCCAGCAGCTTAGCGAGGACAGCCCTCGAAGATACGCAGTATTTT.

The chain couples TRBV20-1 to TRBJ2-5, with D perhaps given as TRBD1 or TRBD2 (5 bases each). The CDR3 sequence is 14 residues long. Germline V gene lookup returns CDR1 DFQATT and CDR2 SNEGSKA (reference sequence). Deletions cut 6 bases from V and 4 bases from J, with 18 bases between. CDR3 in amino acids: CSAKRRGSGETQYF. The CDR3 nucleotides read TGCAGTGCGAAACGACGGGGCAGCGGAGAGACCCAGTACTTC.

This chain links TRBV7-2 with TRBJ2-1; D is unresolved. The CDR3 is 15 residues long. Trimming shortened V by 4 bases and J by 9 bases, and 19 bases separated the two germline ends. CDR1 is SGHTA, CDR2 FQGNSA, per germline. The CDR3 DNA sequence: TGTGCCAGCAGCTCCGAGCCCACTACCTCGGGTGAGCAGTTCTTC. The encoded protein is CASSSEPTTSGEQFF.

V is TRBV28 and J is TRBJ2-3; 9 bases match TRBD1. The CDR3 covers 15 residues. Germline loops: CDR1 MDHEN, CDR2 SYDVKM. V shed 10 bases and J 5 bases; nucleotides not matched to a gene: 13. This CDR3 is CATRVSGQGLDTQYF. Written as DNA, the CDR3 is TGTGCCACCCGGGTGTCGGGACAGGGTTTAGATACGCAGTATTTT.